The source of this T cell receptor beta chain is a study of shared clonotypes between healthy human individuals. Study conclusions and caveats: Larger richness was generally estimated for naive than memory subsets.

In the study's own analysis: ImmunoSEQ supplied junction-only sequences lacking quality scores, so filtering was different. Repertoires were generated with immunoSEQ multiplex PCR, while TCRdb's copy carries only in-frame clones and drops some. V, J and clone size were drawn from that table, and D and trimming were deduced from the DNA. The table shows roughly 770,000 clones, with approximately 96% occurring only once. In the naive CD8 group, cells lacked CD45RO and were positively selected for CCR7, so terminally differentiated effector memory CD45RA+ cells were left out. In regard to this clone: Its target is not known.

The sequence was obtained from a man aged 25 to 40 in good health. Sequencing input: naive CD8+ T cells sorted from blood.

This CDR3 is CASSLDALTGKDGYTF. CDR3 DNA: TGTGCCAGCAGCTTAGACGCCTTGACAGGGAAGGATGGCTACACCTTC. V and J are TRBV7-9 and TRBJ1-2; 7 positions match TRBD1. The CDR3 is 16 amino acids. Germline lookup yields CDR1 SEHNR and CDR2 FQNEAQ (reference sequence). J gave up 6 bases and V 1 base, and 11 bases lay outside the gene matches. The variable domain in full, with the rest retrieved from reference TRBV7-9 and TRBJ1-2, is DTGVSQNPRHKITKRGQNVTFRCDPISEHNRLYWYRQTLGQGPEFLTYFQNEAQLEKSRLLSDRFSAERPKGSFSTLEIQRTEQGDSAMYLCASSLDALTGKDGYTFGSGTRLTVV.